The rows below give T cell receptor beta chains drawn from one sample of a study of blood T cell repertoires in COVID-19. Assay used: immunoSEQ multiplex PCR; TCRdb lists only in-frame clones, some missing. The sample lists about 300,000 clones; about nine tenths were seen once. Sequences were obtained from PBMCs or T cells enriched from blood (not recorded which). These receptors came from a woman aged 35 to 49 who had recovered from COVID-19. Both conserved end residues are part of each CDR3. D genes are given only for firm matches. Clone size appears in some rows only: once, few, many, or a class for an expanded clone.

.	14	TRBV9	TRBJ1-1	once	TGTGCCAGCAGCCAGATACAGGAAGGCGCTGAAGCTTTCTTT	CASSQIQEGAEAFF
.	15	TRBV18	TRBJ1-1	.	TGTGCCAGCTCACCACCGAGCGGCCGGAACACTGAAGCTTTCTTT	CASSPPSGRNTEAFF
TRBD1	14	TRBV7-2	TRBJ1-1	once	TGTGCCAGCAGCTTGAACAGGGGGAGCCTCGAAGCTTTCTTT	CASSLNRGSLEAFF
TRBD2	19	TRBV19	TRBJ2-3	.	TGTGCCAGTAGTATAGGGTCCACTAGCGGGAGTATAAGCACAGATACGCAGTATTTT	CASSIGSTSGSISTDTQYF
TRBD1	14	TRBV9	TRBJ1-2	once	TGTGCCAGCAGCGCGAGGACAGGGTTGGATGGCTACACCTTC	CASSARTGLDGYTF
TRBD1	15	TRBV11-2	TRBJ2-7	few	TGTGCCAGCAGCCTCCGGGACAGGTCGACCTACGAGCAGTACTTC	CASSLRDRSTYEQYF
TRBD1	19	TRBV5-1	TRBJ1-2	.	TGCGCCAGCAGCTTGGTCGGATTCGGCAGGGGGAGTACTAACTATGGCTACACCTTC	CASSLVGFGRGSTNYGYTF
TRBD1	15	TRBV7-6	TRBJ1-5	.	TGTGCCAGCAGCTTGACAGGGGCGAGCAATCAGCCCCAGCATTTT	CASSLTGASNQPQHF
.	15	TRBV7-8	TRBJ1-1	.	TGTGCCAGCAGTCCCTTGGGCAGGGAGAACACTGAAGCTTTCTTT	CASSPLGRENTEAFF
TRBD1	17	TRBV5-6	TRBJ2-6	.	TGTGCCAGCAGCTTGCTGACAGGGCATACGGGGGCCAACGTCCTGACTTTC	CASSLLTGHTGANVLTF
.	16	TRBV7-9	TRBJ2-2	.	TGTGCCAGCAGCCTCGTTCTAGCGAGGAACACCGGGGAGCTGTTTTTT	CASSLVLARNTGELFF
TRBD1	15	TRBV10-2	TRBJ1-1	once	TGCGCCAGCAATGACAGGGCGCGGACGAACACTGAAGCTTTCTTT	CASNDRARTNTEAFF
.	16	TRBV27	TRBJ2-5	.	TGTGCCAGCAGTCCCCTTGGCGGAGAGTACCAAGAGACCCAGTACTTC	CASSPLGGEYQETQYF
TRBD1	14	TRBV5-1	TRBJ1-1	.	TGCGCCAGCAGCACGTCAGGGGGAAACACTGAAGCTTTCTTT	CASSTSGGNTEAFF
.	12	TRBV2	TRBJ1-4	.	TGTGCCAGCAGTGTATCGGTGGAAAAACTGTTTTTT	CASSVSVEKLFF
TRBD2	17	TRBV19	TRBJ2-3	.	TGTGCCAGTAGTACTAGGACTAGCGGGGGAGTGGCAGATACGCAGTATTTT	CASSTRTSGGVADTQYF
.	13	TRBV5-1	TRBJ1-2	.	TGCGCCAGCAGCTTGTCAGGGGACTATGGCTACACCTTC	CASSLSGDYGYTF
.	15	TRBV11-2	TRBJ1-6	.	TGTGCCAGCAGCTCCCAGGGAGGGCCAAGGGCACCCCTCCACTTT	CASSSQGGPRAPLHF
.	14	TRBV25-1	TRBJ1-5	.	TGTGCCAGCAGTAGGGAGGAAAGCAATCAGCCCCAGCATTTT	CASSREESNQPQHF
TRBD1	15	TRBV27	TRBJ1-1	.	TGTGCCAGCAGTTTAGCCCGAACAGGGGCCGGTGAAGCTTTCTTT	CASSLARTGAGEAFF
TRBD1	19	TRBV3-1/TRBV3-2	TRBJ1-5	once	TGTGCCAGCAGCCAAGGTTTCGGCAGGGGGTCCATTAGCAATCAGCCCCAGCATTTT	CASSQGFGRGSISNQPQHF
TRBD1	14	TRBV25-1	TRBJ1-1	.	TGTGCCAGCAGCCGGGAAGGGACAGTCACTGAAGCTTTCTTT	CASSREGTVTEAFF
TRBD1	17	TRBV7-8	TRBJ1-2	.	TGTGCCAGCAGCCAGGGGGCCCGTGCAGTCGCTAACTATGGCTACACCTTC	CASSQGARAVANYGYTF
.	13	TRBV12-3/TRBV12-4	TRBJ1-6	.	TGTGCCAGCAGTCCACAGGGTTATTCACCCCTCCACTTT	CASSPQGYSPLHF
.	14	TRBV7-9	TRBJ2-3	.	TGTGCCAGCAGCTTAGCTGGCTCCACAGATACGCAGTATTTT	CASSLAGSTDTQYF
.	14	TRBV2	TRBJ1-1	few	TGTGCCAGCAGGAAAGCGATTCTGGGTTTCGTGGCTTTCTTT	CASRKAILGFVAFF
.	17	TRBV24-1	TRBJ2-3	.	TGTGCCACCAGTGAACCAACAGGGGGGGGACGGGCAGATACGCAGTATTTT	CATSEPTGGGRADTQYF
TRBD1	17	TRBV18	TRBJ1-1	once	TGTGCCAGCTCCATTCTGGAGGGGGCCCAAGGGAACACTGAAGCTTTCTTT	CASSILEGAQGNTEAFF
TRBD1	13	TRBV29-1	TRBJ1-2	.	TGCAGCGTCGAGGGGGCGACCCTCTATGGCTACACCTTC	CSVEGATLYGYTF
.	17	TRBV19	TRBJ1-1	.	TGTGCCAGTAAAGTCCGGACAGACCCTATGGTTTTCGCTGAAGCTTTCTTT	CASKVRTDPMVFAEAFF
.	13	TRBV5-6	TRBJ1-2	.	TGTGCCAGCAGCTTGGGAGGGCACTATGGCTACACCTTC	CASSLGGHYGYTF
TRBD1	15	TRBV3-1/TRBV3-2	TRBJ2-1	.	TGTGCCAGCAGCCCCGTCCCGACAGGGACAAATGAGCAGTTCTTC	CASSPVPTGTNEQFF
TRBD1	16	TRBV3-1/TRBV3-2	TRBJ1-2	.	TGTGCCAGCAGCCAAGGTCTAGGGGGCGCTGTCTATGGCTACACCTTC	CASSQGLGGAVYGYTF
.	13	TRBV12-3/TRBV12-4	TRBJ1-2	.	TGTGCCAGCATGTCGACAGGTGCCTATGGCTACACCTTC	CASMSTGAYGYTF
TRBD2	19	TRBV3-1/TRBV3-2	TRBJ2-7	.	TGTGCCAGCAGCCATTCGCCGGGACTAGCGGGGGGGAGCTCCTACGAGCAGTACTTC	CASSHSPGLAGGSSYEQYF
.	13	TRBV7-3	TRBJ2-2	.	TGTGCCAGCAGCTTAACCCCTACCGGGGAGCTGTTTTTT	CASSLTPTGELFF
TRBD1	14	TRBV18	TRBJ2-7	.	TGTGCCAGCTCATTACAGGGGGCGACCTACGAGCAGTACTTC	CASSLQGATYEQYF
.	16	TRBV28	TRBJ1-6	.	TGTGCCAGCAGTTTGGGGCAGTTCGGCTTTAATTCACCCCTCCACTTT	CASSLGQFGFNSPLHF
TRBD1	12	TRBV2	TRBJ1-2	.	TGTGCCACCGCGGACAGGGGTGGCGGCTACACCTTC	CATADRGGGYTF
.	14	TRBV5-5	TRBJ1-4	.	TGTGCCAGCAGCTTGTACGGGTTTGATGAAAAACTGTTTTTT	CASSLYGFDEKLFF
TRBD2	19	TRBV19	TRBJ2-1	.	TGTGCCAGTAGTTACCGCCGAGCGGGGGCCTACAGCTCCTACAATGAGCAGTTCTTC	CASSYRRAGAYSSYNEQFF
.	17	TRBV7-9	TRBJ2-1	.	TGTGCCAGCAGCTTATTGGGGAGCGCCAGCTCCTACAATGAGCAGTTCTTC	CASSLLGSASSYNEQFF
TRBD1	15	TRBV6-6	TRBJ1-1	.	TGTGCCAGCAGTTACTCGAGACAGGGGGTCACTGAAGCTTTCTTT	CASSYSRQGVTEAFF
.	16	TRBV13	TRBJ2-1	.	TGTGCCAGCAGCTCCCCCGGGGCGGGGTCCTACAATGAGCAGTTCTTC	CASSSPGAGSYNEQFF
.	16	TRBV9	TRBJ1-3	.	TGTGCCAGCAGCGTAGGACAGCCACTCTCTGGAAACACCATATATTTT	CASSVGQPLSGNTIYF
.	14	TRBV11-2	TRBJ2-1	.	TGTGCCAGCGGTATGGGGGCCTCCTACAATGAGCAGTTCTTC	CASGMGASYNEQFF
.	14	TRBV5-1	TRBJ1-2	.	TGCGCCAGCAGCTTGACAGCCACTAACTATGGCTACACCTTC	CASSLTATNYGYTF